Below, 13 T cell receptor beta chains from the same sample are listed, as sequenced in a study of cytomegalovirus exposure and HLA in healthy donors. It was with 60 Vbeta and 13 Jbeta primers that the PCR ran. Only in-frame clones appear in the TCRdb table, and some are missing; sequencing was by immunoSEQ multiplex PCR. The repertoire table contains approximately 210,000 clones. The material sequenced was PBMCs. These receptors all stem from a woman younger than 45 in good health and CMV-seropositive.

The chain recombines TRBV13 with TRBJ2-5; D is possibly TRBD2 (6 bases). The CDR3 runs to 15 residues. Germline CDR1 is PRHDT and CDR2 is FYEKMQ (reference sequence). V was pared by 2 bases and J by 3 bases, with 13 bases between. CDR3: CASSLIGTGEETQYF. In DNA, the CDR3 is TGTGCCAGCAGCTTAATTGGGACGGGGGAAGAGACCCAGTACTTC.

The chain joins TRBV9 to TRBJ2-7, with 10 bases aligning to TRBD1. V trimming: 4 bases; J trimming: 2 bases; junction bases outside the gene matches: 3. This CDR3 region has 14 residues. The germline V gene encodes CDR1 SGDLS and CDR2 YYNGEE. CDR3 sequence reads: CASSLGQGTYEQYF. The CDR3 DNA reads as TGTGCCAGCAGCTTGGGACAGGGGACCTACGAGCAGTACTTC.

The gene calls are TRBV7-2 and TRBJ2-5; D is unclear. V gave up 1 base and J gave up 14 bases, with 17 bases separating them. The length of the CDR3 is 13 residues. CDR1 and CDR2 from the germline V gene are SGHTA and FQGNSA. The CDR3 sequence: CASSLGLWYRQYF. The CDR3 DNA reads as TGTGCCAGCAGCTTAGGCTTGTGGTATAGACAATACTTC.

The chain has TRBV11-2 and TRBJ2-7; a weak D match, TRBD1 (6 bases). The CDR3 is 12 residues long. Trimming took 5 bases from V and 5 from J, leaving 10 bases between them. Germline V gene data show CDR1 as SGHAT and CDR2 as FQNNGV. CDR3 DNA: TGTGCCAGCAGCGCCCCAGGGGACGAGCAGTACTTC. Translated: CASSAPGDEQYF. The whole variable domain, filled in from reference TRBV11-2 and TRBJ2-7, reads EAGVAQSPRYKIIEKRQSVAFWCNPISGHATLYWYQQILGQGPKLLIQFQNNGVVDDSQLPKDRFSAERLKGVDSTLKIQPAKLEDSAVYLCASSAPGDEQYFGPGTRLTVT.

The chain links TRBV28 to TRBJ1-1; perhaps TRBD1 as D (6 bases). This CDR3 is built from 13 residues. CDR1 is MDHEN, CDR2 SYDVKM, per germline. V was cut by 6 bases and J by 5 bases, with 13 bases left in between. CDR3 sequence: CASRRLQGTEAFF. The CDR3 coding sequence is TGTGCCAGCAGGCGCCTCCAGGGGACTGAAGCTTTCTTT.

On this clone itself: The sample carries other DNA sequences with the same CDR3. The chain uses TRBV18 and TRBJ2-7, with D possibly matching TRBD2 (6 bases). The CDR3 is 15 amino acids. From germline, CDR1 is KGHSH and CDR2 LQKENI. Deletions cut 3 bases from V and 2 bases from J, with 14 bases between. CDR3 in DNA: TGTGCCAGCTCACCTGGGCAGGGAGGCCCCTACGAGCAGTACTTC. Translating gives CASSPGQGGPYEQYF.

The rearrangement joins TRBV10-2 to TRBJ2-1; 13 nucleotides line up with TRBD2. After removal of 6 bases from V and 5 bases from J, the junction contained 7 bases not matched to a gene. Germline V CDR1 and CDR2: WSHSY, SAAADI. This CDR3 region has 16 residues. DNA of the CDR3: TGCGCCAGCAGAACTAGCGGGAGGGGAACGGACAATGAGCAGTTCTTC. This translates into CASRTSGRGTDNEQFF.

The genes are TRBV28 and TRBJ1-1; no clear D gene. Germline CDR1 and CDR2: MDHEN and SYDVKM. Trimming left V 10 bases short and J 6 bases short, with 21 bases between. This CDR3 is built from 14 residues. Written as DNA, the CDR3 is TGTGCCACCAGAACCGGGCCCGAGGGTTCTGAAGCTTTCTTT. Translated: CATRTGPEGSEAFF.

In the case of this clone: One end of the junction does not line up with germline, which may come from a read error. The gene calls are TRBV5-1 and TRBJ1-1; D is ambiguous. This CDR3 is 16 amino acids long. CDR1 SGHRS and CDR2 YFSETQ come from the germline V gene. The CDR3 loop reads CASSPSGTGKNTGAFF. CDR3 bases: TGCGCCAGCAGCCCGTCGGGAACGGGTAAAAACACTGGAGCTTTCTTT.

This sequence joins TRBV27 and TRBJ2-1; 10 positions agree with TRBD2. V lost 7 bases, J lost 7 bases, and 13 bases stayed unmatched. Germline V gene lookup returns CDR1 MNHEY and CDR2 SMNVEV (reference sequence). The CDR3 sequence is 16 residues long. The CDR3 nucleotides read TGTGCCAGCATTAAGTCGCGGGCTAGCGGGGGTAATGAGCAGTTCTTC. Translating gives CASIKSRASGGNEQFF.

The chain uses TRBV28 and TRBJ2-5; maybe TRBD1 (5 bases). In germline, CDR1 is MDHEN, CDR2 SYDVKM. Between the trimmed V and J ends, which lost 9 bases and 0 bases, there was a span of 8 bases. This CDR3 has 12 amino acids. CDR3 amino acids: CASRQYQETQYF. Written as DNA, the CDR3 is TGTGCCAGTCGACAGTACCAAGAGACCCAGTACTTC. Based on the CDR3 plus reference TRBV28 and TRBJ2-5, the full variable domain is DVKVTQSSRYLVKRTGEKVFLECVQDMDHENMFWYRQDPGLGLRLIYFSYDVKMKEKGDIPEGYSVSREKKERFSLILESASTNQTSMYLCASRQYQETQYFGPGTRLLVL.

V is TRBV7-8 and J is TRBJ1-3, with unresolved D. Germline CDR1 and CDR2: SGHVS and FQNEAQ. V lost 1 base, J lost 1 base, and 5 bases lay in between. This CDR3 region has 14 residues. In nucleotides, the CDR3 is TGTGCCAGCAGCTTAGTGCAGTCTGGAAACACCATATATTTT. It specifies CASSLVQSGNTIYF.

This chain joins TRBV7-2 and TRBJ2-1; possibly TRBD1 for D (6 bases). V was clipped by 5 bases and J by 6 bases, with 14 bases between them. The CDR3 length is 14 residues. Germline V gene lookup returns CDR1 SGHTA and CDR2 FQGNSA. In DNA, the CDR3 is TGTGCCAGCAGCCCGGACCGGGACACCAATGAGCAGTTCTTC. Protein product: CASSPDRDTNEQFF.